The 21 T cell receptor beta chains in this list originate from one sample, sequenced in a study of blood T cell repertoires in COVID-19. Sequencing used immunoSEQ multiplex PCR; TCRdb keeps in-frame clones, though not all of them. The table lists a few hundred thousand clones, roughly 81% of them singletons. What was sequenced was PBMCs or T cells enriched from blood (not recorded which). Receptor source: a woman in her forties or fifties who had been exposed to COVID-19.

CDR3 coding DNA: TGTGCCAGCAGCGCCCGGGGGGGGATCACAGATACGCAGTATTTT. The encoded protein is CASSARGGITDTQYF. The chain has TRBV5-4 and TRBJ2-3; 8 bases are shared with TRBD2. In germline, CDR1 is SGHNT, CDR2 YYREEE (reference sequence). Germline trimming cut 4 bases from V and 2 bases from J; bases unmatched to any gene: 6. This CDR3 has 15 residues.

The CDR3 sequence: CASSLNRGRGEQYF. The CDR3 DNA reads as TGTGCCAGCAGCTTGAACAGGGGGCGAGGGGAGCAGTACTTC. V and J are TRBV7-2 and TRBJ2-7; 9 positions agree with TRBD1. CDR1 and CDR2 (germline): SGHTA, FQGNSA. Trimming removed 3 bases from V and 7 bases from J; junction bases left unmatched: 7. The CDR3 is made up of 14 amino acids.

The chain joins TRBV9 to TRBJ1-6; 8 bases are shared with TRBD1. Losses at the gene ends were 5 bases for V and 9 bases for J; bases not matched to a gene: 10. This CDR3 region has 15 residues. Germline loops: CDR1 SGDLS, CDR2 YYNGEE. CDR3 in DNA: TGTGCCAGCAGATTCTCGGACAGGGCAGGTTCACCCCTCCACTTT. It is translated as CASRFSDRAGSPLHF. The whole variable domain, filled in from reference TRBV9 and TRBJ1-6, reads DSGVTQTPKHLITATGQRVTLRCSPRSGDLSVYWYQQSLDQGLQFLIQYYNGEERAKGNILERFSAQQFPDLHSELNLSSLELGDSALYFCASRFSDRAGSPLHFGNGTRLTVT.

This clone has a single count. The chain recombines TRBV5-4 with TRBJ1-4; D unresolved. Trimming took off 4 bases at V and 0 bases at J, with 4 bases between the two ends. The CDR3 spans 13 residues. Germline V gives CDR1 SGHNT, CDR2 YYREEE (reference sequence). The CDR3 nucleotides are TGTGCCAGCAGCACGGCAACTAATGAAAAACTGTTTTTT. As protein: CASSTATNEKLFF.

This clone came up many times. CDR3 sequence reads: CASSLELAGGNEQFF. CDR3 sequence (DNA): TGTGCCAGCAGCTTAGAACTAGCGGGGGGGAATGAGCAGTTCTTC. This chain connects TRBV11-2 to TRBJ2-1; 13 positions match TRBD2. This CDR3 is 15 amino acids long. The germline CDR1 and CDR2 sequences are SGHAT and FQNNGV. V shed 0 bases, J shed 7 bases, and the junction held 0 bases outside the gene matches.

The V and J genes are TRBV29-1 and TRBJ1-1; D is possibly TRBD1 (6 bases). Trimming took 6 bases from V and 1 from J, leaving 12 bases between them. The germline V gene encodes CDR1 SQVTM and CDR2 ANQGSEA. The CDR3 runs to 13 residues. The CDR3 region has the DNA TGCAGCGTCGGGATAGGGGGGAACACTGAAGCTTTCTTT. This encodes CSVGIGGNTEAFF. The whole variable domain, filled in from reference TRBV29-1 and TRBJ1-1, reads SAVISQKPSRDICQRGTSLTIQCQVDSQVTMMFWYRQQPGQSLTLIATANQGSEATYESGFVIDKFPISRPNLTFSTLTVSNMSPEDSSIYLCSVGIGGNTEAFFGQGTRLTVV.

The CDR3 protein is CASSLYPGDGYTF. In nucleotides, the CDR3 is TGTGCCAGCAGCTTATATCCGGGGGATGGCTACACCTTC. The V and J genes are TRBV7-6 and TRBJ1-2, with D possibly being TRBD1 (5 bases). Trimming stripped 2 bases from V and 6 bases from J, with 10 bases between. Germline assignment: CDR1 SGHVS and CDR2 FNYEAQ. The CDR3 is 13 amino acids.

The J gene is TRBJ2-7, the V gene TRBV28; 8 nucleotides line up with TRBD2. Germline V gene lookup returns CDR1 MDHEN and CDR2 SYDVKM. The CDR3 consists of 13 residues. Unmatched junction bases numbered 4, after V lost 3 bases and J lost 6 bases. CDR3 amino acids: CASSFRGTSEQYF. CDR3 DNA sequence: TGTGCCAGCAGTTTTAGAGGGACTAGCGAGCAGTACTTC.

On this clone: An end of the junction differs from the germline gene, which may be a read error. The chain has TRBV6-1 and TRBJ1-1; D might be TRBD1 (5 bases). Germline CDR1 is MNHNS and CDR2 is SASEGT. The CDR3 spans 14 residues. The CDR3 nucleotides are TGTGCCAGCACTGAAAGGGGTGGGTACACTGAAGCTTTCTTT. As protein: CASTERGGYTEAFF.

The CDR3 sequence: CASSSSGAGSYNEQFF. Here the CDR3 DNA reads TGCGCCAGCAGCTCTAGCGGGGCGGGGAGTTACAATGAGCAGTTCTTC. The chain carries TRBV5-1 and TRBJ2-1; 9 bases are shared with TRBD2. The junction had 8 bases not matched to a gene; V was cut back by 3 bases and J by 4 bases. This CDR3 region has 16 residues. Germline loops: CDR1 SGHRS, CDR2 YFSETQ. The full variable domain, in which reference TRBV5-1 and TRBJ2-1 provide the parts outside the CDR3, is KAGVTQTPRYLIKTRGQQVTLSCSPISGHRSVSWYQQTPGQGLQFLFEYFSETQRNKGNFPGRFSGRQFSNSRSEMNVSTLELGDSALYLCASSSSGAGSYNEQFFGPGTRLTVL.

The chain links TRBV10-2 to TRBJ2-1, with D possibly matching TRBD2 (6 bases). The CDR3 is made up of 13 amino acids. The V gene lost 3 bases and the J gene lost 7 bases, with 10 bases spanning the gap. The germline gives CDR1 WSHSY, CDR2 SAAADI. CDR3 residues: CASSESGGNEQFF. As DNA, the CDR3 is TGCGCCAGCAGTGAATCTGGAGGGAATGAGCAGTTCTTC.

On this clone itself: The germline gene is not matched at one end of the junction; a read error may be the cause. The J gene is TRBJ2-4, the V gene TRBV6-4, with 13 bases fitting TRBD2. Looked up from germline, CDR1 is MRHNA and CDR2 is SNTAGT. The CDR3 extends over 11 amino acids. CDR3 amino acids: CASSQTSGGHF. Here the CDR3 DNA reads TGTGCCAGCAGTCAGACTAGCGGGGGGCACTTC.

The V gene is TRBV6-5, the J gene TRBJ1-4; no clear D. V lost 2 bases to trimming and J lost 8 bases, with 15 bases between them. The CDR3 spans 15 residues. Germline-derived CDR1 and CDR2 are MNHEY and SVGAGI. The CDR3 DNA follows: TGTGCCAGCAGTTACGATTGGAGGGAGCAAGAAAAACTGTTTTTT. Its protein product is CASSYDWREQEKLFF.

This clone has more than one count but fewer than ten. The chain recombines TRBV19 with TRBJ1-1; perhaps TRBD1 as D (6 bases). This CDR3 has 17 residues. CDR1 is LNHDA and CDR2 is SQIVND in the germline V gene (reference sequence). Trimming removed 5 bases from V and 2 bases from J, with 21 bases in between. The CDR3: CASSPRTGLGGNTEAFF. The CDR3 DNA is TGTGCCAGTAGTCCGCGAACAGGGTTAGGGGGAAACACTGAAGCTTTCTTT. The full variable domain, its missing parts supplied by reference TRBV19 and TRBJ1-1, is DGGITQSPKYLFRKEGQNVTLSCEQNLNHDAMYWYRQDPGQGLRLIYYSQIVNDFQKGDIAEGYSVSREKKESFPLTVTSAQKNPTAFYLCASSPRTGLGGNTEAFFGQGTRLTVV.

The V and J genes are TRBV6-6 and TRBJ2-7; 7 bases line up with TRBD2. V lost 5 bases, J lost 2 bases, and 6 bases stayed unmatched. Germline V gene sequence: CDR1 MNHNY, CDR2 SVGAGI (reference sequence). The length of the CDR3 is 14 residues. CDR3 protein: CASSPFGGAYEQYF. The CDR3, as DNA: TGTGCCAGCAGTCCCTTTGGGGGGGCCTACGAGCAGTACTTC.

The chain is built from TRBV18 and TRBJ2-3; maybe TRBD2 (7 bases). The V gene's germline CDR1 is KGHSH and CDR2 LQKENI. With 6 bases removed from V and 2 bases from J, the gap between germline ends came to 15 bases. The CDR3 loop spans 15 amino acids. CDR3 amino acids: CASSPRGGVTDTQYF. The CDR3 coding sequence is TGTGCCAGCTCCCCTAGGGGGGGGGTCACAGATACGCAGTATTTT.

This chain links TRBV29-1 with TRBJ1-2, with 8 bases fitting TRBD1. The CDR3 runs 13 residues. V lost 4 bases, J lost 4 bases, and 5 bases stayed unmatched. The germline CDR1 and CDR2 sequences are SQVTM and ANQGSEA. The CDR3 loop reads CSVVRQGPYGYTF. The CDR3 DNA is TGCAGCGTTGTCCGACAGGGGCCCTATGGCTACACCTTC.

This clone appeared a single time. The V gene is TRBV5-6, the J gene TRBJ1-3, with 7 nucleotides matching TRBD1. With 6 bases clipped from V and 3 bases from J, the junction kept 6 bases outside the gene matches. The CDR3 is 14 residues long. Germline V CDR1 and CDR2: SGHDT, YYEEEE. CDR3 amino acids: CASNLQGVGNTIYF. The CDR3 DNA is TGTGCCAGCAACCTGCAGGGGGTTGGAAACACCATATATTTT.

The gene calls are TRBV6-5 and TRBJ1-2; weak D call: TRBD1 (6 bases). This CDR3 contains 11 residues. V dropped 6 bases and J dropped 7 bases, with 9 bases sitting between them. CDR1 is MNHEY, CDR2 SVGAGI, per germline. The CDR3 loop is CASSQGSGYTF. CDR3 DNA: TGTGCCAGCAGCCAGGGGAGTGGCTACACCTTC.

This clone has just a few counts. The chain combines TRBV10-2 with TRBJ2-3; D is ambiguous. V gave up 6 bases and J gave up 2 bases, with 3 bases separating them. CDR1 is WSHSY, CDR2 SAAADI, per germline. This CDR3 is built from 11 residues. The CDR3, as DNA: TGCGCCAGCAGCCACACAGATACGCAGTATTTT. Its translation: CASSHTDTQYF.

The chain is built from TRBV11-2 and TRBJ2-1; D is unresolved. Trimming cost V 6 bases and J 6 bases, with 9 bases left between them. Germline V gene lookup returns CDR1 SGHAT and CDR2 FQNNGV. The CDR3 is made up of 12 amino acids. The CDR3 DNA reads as TGTGCCAGCAGTGAAGATAGCAATGAGCAGTTCTTC. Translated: CASSEDSNEQFF.